This T cell receptor beta chain originates from a study of shared clonotypes between healthy human individuals. The naive CD8 subset, CD45RO-negative cells positively selected for CCR7, excluded terminally differentiated effector memory CD45RA+ cells. Clones were sequenced by immunoSEQ multiplex PCR, and TCRdb holds only the in-frame ones, with some missing. The data contain 800,000 or so clones, 90% to 98% of them singletons. The V gene's germline CDR1 is SGHAT and CDR2 FQNNGV. Deletions cut 1 base from V and 6 bases from J, with 10 bases between. This CDR3 is built from 14 residues. This clone was picked up a small number of times.

The receptor was isolated from a man aged 30 to 39 in good health. The specimen sequenced was naive CD8+ T cells sorted from blood. V usage is TRBV11-2 and J usage is TRBJ2-1; D gene uncertain. In DNA, the CDR3 is TGTGCCAGCAGCTTAGTTGACGATACCAATGAGCAGTTCTTC. Protein product: CASSLVDDTNEQFF.